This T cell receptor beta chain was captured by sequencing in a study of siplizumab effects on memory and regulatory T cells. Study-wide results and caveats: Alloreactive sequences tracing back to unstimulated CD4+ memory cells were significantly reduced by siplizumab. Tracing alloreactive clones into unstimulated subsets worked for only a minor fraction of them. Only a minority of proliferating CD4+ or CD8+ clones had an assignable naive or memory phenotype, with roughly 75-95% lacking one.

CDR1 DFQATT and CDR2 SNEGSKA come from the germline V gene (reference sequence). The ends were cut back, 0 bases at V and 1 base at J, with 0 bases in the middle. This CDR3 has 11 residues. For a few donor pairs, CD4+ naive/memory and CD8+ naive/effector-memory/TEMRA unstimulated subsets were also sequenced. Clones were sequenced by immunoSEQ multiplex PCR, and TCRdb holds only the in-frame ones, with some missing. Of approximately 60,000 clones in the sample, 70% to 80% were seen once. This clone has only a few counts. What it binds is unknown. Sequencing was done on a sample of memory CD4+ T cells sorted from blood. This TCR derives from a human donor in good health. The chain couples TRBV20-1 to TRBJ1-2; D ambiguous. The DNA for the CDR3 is TGCAGTGCTAGAGATAACTATGGCTACACCTTC. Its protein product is CSARDNYGYTF.